This T cell receptor beta chain was retrieved from a study of cytomegalovirus exposure and HLA in healthy donors. Only in-frame clones appear in the TCRdb table, and some are missing; sequencing was by immunoSEQ multiplex PCR. The sample shows 330,000 or so clones, about nine tenths of them seen only once. Deletions cut 2 bases from V and 1 base from J, with 11 bases between. The V gene's germline CDR1 is SGHDN and CDR2 FVKESK. CDR3 size: 15 residues. The source material was PBMCs. The source of this sequence is a woman between 18 and 30 years old in good health and CMV-seronegative. The chain joins TRBV14 to TRBJ2-5; a possible D gene is TRBD2 (6 bases). The CDR3 region has the DNA TGTGCCAGCAGCCAACTGGCGGGACCCCAAGAGACCCAGTACTTC. This translates into CASSQLAGPQETQYF.